The T cell receptor beta chain described here comes from a study of long-term antiretroviral therapy in people with HIV. An immunoSEQ assay, version v3.0, was performed at survey level. Clones were read by immunoSEQ multiplex PCR, and TCRdb kept only the in-frame ones, dropping some. In the table there are 25,000 to 35,000 clones, 80% of which are singletons. Regarding this clone: Its specificity is unknown.

Study conclusions and caveats: Subsequent to ART, diversity was augmented yet persisted below that of transplant donor controls. Gathering of blood took place between about 2004 and 2017, possibly under older ART regimens.

The source is a man aged 40-49 years with HIV. The material sequenced was unsorted PBMCs, taken 0.3 years after starting antiretroviral therapy.

The CDR3 spells CASSLVGGFPYEQYF. The CDR3 DNA reads TGTGCCAGCAGCTTAGTTGGGGGATTCCCCTACGAGCAGTACTTC. This chain joins TRBV13 and TRBJ2-7; D possibly matches TRBD1 or TRBD2 (5 bases each). With 1 base removed from V and 2 bases from J, the gap between germline ends came to 12 bases. The CDR3 consists of 15 residues. Per the germline V gene, CDR1 is PRHDT and CDR2 is FYEKMQ (reference sequence). Drawing the rest from reference TRBV13 and TRBJ2-7, the complete variable domain is AAGVIQSPRHLIKEKRETATLKCYPIPRHDTVYWYQQGPGQDPQFLISFYEKMQSDKGSIPDRFSAQQFSDYHSELNMSSLELGDSALYFCASSLVGGFPYEQYFGPGTRLTVT.